This T cell receptor beta chain came from a study of blood T cells in healthy people across ages. Study results and limitations: CMV status of donors was not determined, possibly confounding expanded clonotype changes.

Sample-barcoded 5' priming and a J-beta primer mix drove a second PCR of about 6 to 12 cycles. Each cDNA molecule was tagged by a template-switch adaptor with 12 random nucleotides. TCRdb independently ran MiXCR on the 5' RACE reads; one entry per CDR3 protein. The sample includes about 780,000 distinct CDR3 sequences, about half seen only once; the top ten take less than 20%. Comment on this clonotype: Its antigen is undetermined.

Germline-derived CDR1 and CDR2 are SGHTA and FQGNSA. Trimming took 7 bases from V and 3 from J, leaving 16 bases between them. This CDR3 has 14 residues. V is TRBV7-2 and J is TRBJ2-7; perhaps TRBD1 as D (6 bases). The source of this sequence is a man older than 75 in good health. Sequencing was done on a sample of blood. CDR3 sequence reads: CASNPETGNYEQYF. The CDR3, as DNA: TGTGCCAGCAACCCCGAGACAGGAAACTACGAGCAGTACTTC.